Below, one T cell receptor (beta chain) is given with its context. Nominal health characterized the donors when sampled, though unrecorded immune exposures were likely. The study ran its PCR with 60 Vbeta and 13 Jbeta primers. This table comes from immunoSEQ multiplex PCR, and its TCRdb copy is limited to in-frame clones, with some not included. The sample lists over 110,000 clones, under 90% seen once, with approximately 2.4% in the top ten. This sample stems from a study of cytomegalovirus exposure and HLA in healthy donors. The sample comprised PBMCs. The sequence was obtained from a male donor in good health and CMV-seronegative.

CDR3 protein: CAISESEGLRAYEQYF. The CDR3 DNA reads TGTGCCATCAGTGAGTCGGAAGGACTACGAGCCTACGAGCAGTACTTC. The rearrangement links TRBV10-3 to TRBJ2-7; TRBD2 is a possible D gene (6 bases). The V end lost 0 bases, the J end lost 2 bases, and 14 bases lay between the germline ends. CDR1 and CDR2 from the germline V gene are ENHRY and SYGVKD. This CDR3 has 16 amino acids.